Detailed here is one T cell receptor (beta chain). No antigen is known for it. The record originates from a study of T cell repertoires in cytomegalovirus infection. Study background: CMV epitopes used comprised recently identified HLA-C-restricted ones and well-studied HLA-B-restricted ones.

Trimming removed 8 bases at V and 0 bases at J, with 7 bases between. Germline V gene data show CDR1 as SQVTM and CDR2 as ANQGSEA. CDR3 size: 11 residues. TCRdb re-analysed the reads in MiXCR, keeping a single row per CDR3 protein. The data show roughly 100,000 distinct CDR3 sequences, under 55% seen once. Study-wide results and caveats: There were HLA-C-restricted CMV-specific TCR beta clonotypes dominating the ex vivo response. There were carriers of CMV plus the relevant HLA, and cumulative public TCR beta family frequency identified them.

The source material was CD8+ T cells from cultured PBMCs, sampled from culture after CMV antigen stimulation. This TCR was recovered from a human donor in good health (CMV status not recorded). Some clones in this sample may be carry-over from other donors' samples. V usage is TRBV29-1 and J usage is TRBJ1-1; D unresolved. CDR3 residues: CSLSMNTEAFF. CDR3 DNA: TGCAGCCTCTCCATGAACACTGAAGCTTTCTTT.